The 2 T cell receptor beta chains presented below share a single source sample, sequenced in a study of blood T cell repertoires in COVID-19. TCRdb keeps only in-frame clones here, not all; method: immunoSEQ multiplex PCR. The data contain approximately 97,000 clones, about 85% of them singletons. The sample was peripheral blood. The receptors come from a human donor in a cohort sampled during active COVID-19.

J is TRBJ1-2 and V is TRBV7-9; 7 nucleotides line up with TRBD1. V lost 1 base, J lost 3 bases, and 5 bases stayed unmatched. CDR1 and CDR2 from the germline V gene are SEHNR and FQNEAQ (reference sequence). This CDR3 has 15 amino acids. Here the CDR3 reads CASSLGDTGDYGYTF. The CDR3 nucleotides read TGTGCCAGCAGCTTAGGGGACACAGGGGACTATGGCTACACCTTC.

The chain combines TRBV19 with TRBJ2-7; D may be TRBD1 (6 bases). Trimming cost V 0 bases and J 3 bases, with 12 bases left between them. This CDR3 is 15 amino acids long. Per germline, CDR1 LNHDA and CDR2 SQIVND (reference sequence). CDR3 amino acids: CASSIEGTGRYEQYF. DNA of the CDR3: TGTGCCAGTAGTATAGAAGGAACAGGGCGCTACGAGCAGTACTTC.